This T cell receptor (beta chain) was recovered during a study of response to subunit inactivated influenza vaccine. MiXCR, applied by TCRdb to the RT-PCR reads, yields one record per CDR3 protein. There are around 170,000 distinct CDR3 sequences in the sample; approximately 11% occur only once, and around 35% lies in the top ten. The study, taken as a whole, reports: Authors proposed each seasonal influenza vaccination draws in few new T cells.

This clonotype was counted many times. Its antigen is unidentified. The material sequenced was CD8+ T cells sorted from PBMCs, taken less than 30 months after vaccination. This TCR derives from a man in his fifties or sixties who received an inactivated influenza vaccine.

CDR3 region: CASSEGRHRSGNEQFF. The CDR3 nucleotides read TGTGCCAGCAGTGAAGGACGACACAGGTCGGGAAATGAGCAGTTCTTC. The chain carries TRBV2 and TRBJ2-1, with D possibly called TRBD1 or TRBD2 (5 bases each). The CDR3 contains 16 residues. Germline V gives CDR1 SNHLY, CDR2 FYNNEI. V was pared by 1 base and J by 7 bases, with 17 bases between. Variable domain in full (rest from reference TRBV2 and TRBJ2-1): EPEVTQTPSHQVTQMGQEVILRCVPISNHLYFYWYRQILGQKVEFLVSFYNNEISEKSEIFDDQFSVERPDGSNFTLKIRSTKLEDSAMYFCASSEGRHRSGNEQFFGPGTRLTVL.